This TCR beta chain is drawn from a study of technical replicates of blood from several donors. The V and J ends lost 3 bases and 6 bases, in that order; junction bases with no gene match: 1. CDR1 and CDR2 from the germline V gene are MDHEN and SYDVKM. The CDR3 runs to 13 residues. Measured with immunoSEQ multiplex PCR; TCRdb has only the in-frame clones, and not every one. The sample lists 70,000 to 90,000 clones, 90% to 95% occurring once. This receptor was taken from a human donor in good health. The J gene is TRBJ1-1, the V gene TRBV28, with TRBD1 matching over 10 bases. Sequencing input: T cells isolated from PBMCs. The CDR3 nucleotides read TGTGCCAGCAGTTTCGGGACAGGGGCTGAAGCTTTCTTT. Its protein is CASSFGTGAEAFF.